This section outlines one TCR beta chain sequence together with its context. Profiled with immunoSEQ multiplex PCR; TCRdb holds only in-frame clones, not every one. The sample holds some 110,000 clones, around nine tenths seen once. This entry comes from a study of control samples from healthy donors and cancer patients. Looked up from germline, CDR1 is LGHDT and CDR2 is YNNKEL (reference sequence). Trimming cost V 0 bases and J 5 bases; bases outside gene matches: 9. This CDR3 contains 17 residues. The receptor was derived from a woman in her 70s in good health. The sequenced sample consisted of blood. This chain connects TRBV3-1 (or the pseudogene TRBV3-2) to TRBJ2-5; 10 nucleotides align to TRBD2. The CDR3 DNA follows: TGTGCCAGCAGCCAAGAAGGTGAGTTGACTAGCGGGGAGACCCAGTACTTC. Amino acid sequence: CASSQEGELTSGETQYF.